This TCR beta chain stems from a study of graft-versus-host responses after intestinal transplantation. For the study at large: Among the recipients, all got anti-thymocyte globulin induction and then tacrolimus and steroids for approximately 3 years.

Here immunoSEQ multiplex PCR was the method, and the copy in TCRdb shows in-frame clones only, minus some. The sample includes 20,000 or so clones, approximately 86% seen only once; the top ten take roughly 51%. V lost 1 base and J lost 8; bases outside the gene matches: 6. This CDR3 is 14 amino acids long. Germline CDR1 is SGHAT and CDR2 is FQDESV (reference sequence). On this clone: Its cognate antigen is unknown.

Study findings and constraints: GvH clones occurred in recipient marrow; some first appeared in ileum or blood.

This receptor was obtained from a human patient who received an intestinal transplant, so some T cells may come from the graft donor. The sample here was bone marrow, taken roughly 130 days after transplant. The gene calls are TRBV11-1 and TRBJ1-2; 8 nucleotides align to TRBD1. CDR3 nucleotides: TGTGCCAGCAGCTTAGGGACAGGGCGACAAGGCTACACCTTC. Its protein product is CASSLGTGRQGYTF.